This record concerns one TCR beta chain sequence. The target antigen is unknown. PCR used 60 Vbeta primers and 13 Jbeta primers. The protocol was immunoSEQ multiplex PCR, while the TCRdb copy is restricted to in-frame clones and leaves out a portion. This sample carries approximately 160,000 clones, roughly four fifths of them seen once, and the ten largest clones take over 4%. Each donor's status was that of a healthy bone marrow donor. These data come from a study of cytomegalovirus exposure and HLA in healthy donors. Study observations and caveats: Most sequenced TCRs were rare (though some public TCRs occurred in many donors). Data from an earlier analysis indicated that most TCR beta V segments were productive either about 90% or about 30% of the time. The availability of immune exposure information extended only to CMV serostatus.

The CDR3 totals 15 residues. V was trimmed by 4 bases and J by 6 bases, leaving 19 bases between them. Per germline, CDR1 MNHEY and CDR2 SVGAGI. The sequencing input was PBMCs. The sequence derives from a man aged 50 to 59 in good health and CMV-seropositive. The chain links TRBV6-5 to TRBJ2-7, with D possibly TRBD1 on 6 matching bases. The CDR3 nucleotides are TGTGCCAGCAGTTTGCACCTTCAGGGGACGGCCGAGCAGTACTTC. Translation gives CASSLHLQGTAEQYF.